The clone carrying this T cell receptor (beta chain) was observed a few times. What it binds is not known. The data were obtained in a study of T cell repertoires in cytomegalovirus infection. Whole-study context: Recently described HLA-C-restricted plus well-studied HLA-B-restricted CMV epitopes were used. Public TCR beta signatures marked donors with CMV infection and the matching HLA. Findings and caveats of the study: The cumulative frequency of public TCR beta families identified carriers of CMV plus the relevant HLA. The ex vivo response was dominated by HLA-C-restricted CMV-specific TCR beta clonotypes.

TCRdb processed the reads anew with MiXCR; each CDR3 protein has one entry. The sample holds over 250,000 distinct CDR3 sequences, under 25% seen once. This material consisted of cultured PBMCs, taken from culture after CMV antigen stimulation. This TCR derives from a human donor in good health (CMV status not recorded). Some clones in this sample may be carry-over from other donors' samples.

The CDR3, as DNA: TGTGCCAGCACCCGACAGGGCCCAGAGACCCAGTACTTC. Protein: CASTRQGPETQYF. V and J are TRBV12-3 or TRBV12-4 and TRBJ2-5; 7 nucleotides align to TRBD1. CDR3 length equals 13 residues. V dropped 7 bases and J dropped 4; count of bases not matched to a gene: 6.